Listed here are 14 T cell receptor beta chains from one sample, sequenced in a study of cytomegalovirus exposure and HLA in healthy donors. PCR amplification relied on 60 Vbeta primers (plus 13 Jbeta primers). Here immunoSEQ multiplex PCR was the method, and the copy in TCRdb shows in-frame clones only, minus some. The sample has about 100,000 clones; roughly 78% are singletons. Specimen: PBMCs. The source of these receptors is a young man in good health and CMV-seronegative.

This chain links TRBV19 with TRBJ2-1; 9 bases are shared with TRBD2. With 10 bases clipped from V and 6 bases from J, the junction kept 13 bases outside the gene matches. CDR3 length equals 15 residues. Germline CDR1 is LNHDA and CDR2 is SQIVND (reference sequence). CDR3 DNA sequence: TGTGCCACCTCACTAGCGGGCGCCCCACCCAATGAGCAGTTCTTC. Amino acid sequence: CATSLAGAPPNEQFF.

This rearrangement joins TRBV5-1 to TRBJ1-1; TRBD1 matches 7 bases. Losses at the gene ends were 3 bases for V and 3 bases for J; bases not matched to a gene: 8. CDR1 and CDR2 from the germline V gene are SGHRS and YFSETQ. The CDR3 consists of 15 residues. The CDR3 DNA reads TGCGCCAGCAGCTGGACGACAGGGTGGGACACTGAAGCTTTCTTT. Protein: CASSWTTGWDTEAFF.

The chain uses TRBV14 and TRBJ2-1; 12 positions agree with TRBD2. In germline, CDR1 is SGHDN, CDR2 FVKESK. The V and J ends lost 2 bases and 14 bases, in that order; junction bases with no gene match: 7. The CDR3 loop spans 14 amino acids. The CDR3 loop reads CASSQRRLAGGEFF. CDR3 nucleotides: TGTGCCAGCAGCCAAAGACGTCTAGCGGGGGGGGAGTTCTTC.

The chain links TRBV15 to TRBJ2-7; no reliable D call. Trimming took off 0 bases at V and 0 bases at J, with 9 bases between the two ends. In germline, CDR1 is LNHNV, CDR2 YYDKDF (reference sequence). This CDR3 has 15 residues. The CDR3 DNA is TGTGCCACCAGCAGAGATCTAAGCGTCTCCTACGAGCAGTACTTC. This codes for CATSRDLSVSYEQYF.

In its sample, this clone was seen a few times. The rearrangement joins TRBV28 to TRBJ2-7, with D possibly TRBD2 on 5 matching bases. The germline V gene encodes CDR1 MDHEN and CDR2 SYDVKM. The CDR3 is made up of 12 amino acids. Trimming removed 2 bases from V and 5 bases from J, with 7 bases in between. The CDR3 loop is CASSLRGNEQYF. In DNA, the CDR3 is TGTGCCAGCAGTTTACGAGGGAACGAGCAGTACTTC. The complete variable domain, with remaining parts taken from reference TRBV28 and TRBJ2-7, reads DVKVTQSSRYLVKRTGEKVFLECVQDMDHENMFWYRQDPGLGLRLIYFSYDVKMKEKGDIPEGYSVSREKKERFSLILESASTNQTSMYLCASSLRGNEQYFGPGTRLTVT.

The chain links TRBV29-1 to TRBJ1-5, with 9 positions matching TRBD1. CDR3 size: 13 residues. Germline CDR1 reads SQVTM; CDR2 reads ANQGSEA. J gave up 6 bases and V 4 bases, and 4 bases lay outside the gene matches. The DNA of the CDR3 is TGCAGCGTTGGACAGGGGGGTGGTCAGCCCCAGCATTTT. It encodes CSVGQGGGQPQHF. Complete variable domain (other parts from reference TRBV29-1 and TRBJ1-5): SAVISQKPSRDICQRGTSLTIQCQVDSQVTMMFWYRQQPGQSLTLIATANQGSEATYESGFVIDKFPISRPNLTFSTLTVSNMSPEDSSIYLCSVGQGGGQPQHFGDGTRLSIL.

This sequence joins TRBV2 and TRBJ1-4, with TRBD1 matching 9 bases. With 11 bases clipped from V and 7 bases from J, the junction kept 8 bases outside the gene matches. The CDR3 sequence is 13 residues long. Germline V gene lookup returns CDR1 SNHLY and CDR2 FYNNEI. The CDR3 is CAGQGTMSEKLFF. DNA for the CDR3: TGTGCCGGACAGGGGACTATGAGTGAAAAACTGTTTTTT.

The chain has TRBV28 and TRBJ1-5; D possibly corresponds to TRBD1 (5 bases). In germline, CDR1 is MDHEN, CDR2 SYDVKM. The CDR3 is 17 residues long. Trimming pared 4 bases from V and 0 bases from J, leaving 16 bases between. The CDR3 spells CASSSLPTGDSNQPQHF. DNA for the CDR3: TGTGCCAGCAGTTCCCTTCCAACGGGGGATAGCAATCAGCCCCAGCATTTT.

The rearrangement links TRBV2 to TRBJ2-1, with 7 nucleotides matching TRBD2. The CDR3 contains 14 residues. CDR1 is SNHLY and CDR2 is FYNNEI in the germline V gene. V was clipped by 7 bases and J by 6 bases; unmatched bases: 9. The CDR3 sequence: CASIGRAMSNEQFF. For the CDR3, the DNA is TGTGCCAGCATAGGGAGGGCCATGTCCAATGAGCAGTTCTTC.

This clone was observed a handful of times. The chain combines TRBV6-1 with TRBJ2-2; D unresolved. This CDR3 has 15 amino acids. V lost 6 bases to trimming and J lost 5 bases, with 16 bases between them. The germline CDR1 and CDR2 sequences are MNHNS and SASEGT. CDR3 loop: CASSGMVVWTGELFF. CDR3 nucleotide sequence: TGTGCCAGCAGCGGTATGGTAGTTTGGACCGGGGAGCTGTTTTTT.

V gene TRBV4-3 combines with J gene TRBJ2-2; D ambiguous. The CDR3 loop spans 13 amino acids. Germline V gene sequence: CDR1 LGHNA, CDR2 YSLEER. V lost 1 base and J 6 bases, leaving 6 bases between the germline ends. The CDR3 DNA reads as TGCGCCAGCAGCCAAGGACTCCCCGGGGAGCTGTTTTTT. Translation gives CASSQGLPGELFF.

V usage is TRBV23-1 and J usage is TRBJ1-3; D gene ambiguous. TRBV23-1 is an ORF, with its function uncertain. Trimming removed 9 bases from V and 4 bases from J, with 13 bases in between. The CDR3 sequence is 13 residues long. The CDR3 DNA reads as TGCGCCAGAGACTGGTCGAAAGGAAACACCATATATTTT. Translating it yields CARDWSKGNTIYF.

The chain carries TRBV7-9 and TRBJ2-7, with D perhaps TRBD2 (6 bases). V lost 4 bases and J lost 0, with 13 bases in between. Germline CDR1 is SEHNR and CDR2 is FQNEAQ (reference sequence). CDR3 length: 15 residues. Written as DNA, the CDR3 is TGTGCCAGCAGCTCCGGGGGTTTCCCCTCCTACGAGCAGTACTTC. Translation: CASSSGGFPSYEQYF.

V and J are TRBV5-4 and TRBJ2-7; possibly TRBD2 for D (6 bases). V gave up 4 bases and J gave up 4 bases, with 12 bases separating them. Germline V gene lookup returns CDR1 SGHNT and CDR2 YYREEE (reference sequence). The CDR3 is 13 residues long. DNA for the CDR3: TGTGCCAGCAGCCGCGGGGTTCAATACGAGCAGTACTTC. As protein: CASSRGVQYEQYF.